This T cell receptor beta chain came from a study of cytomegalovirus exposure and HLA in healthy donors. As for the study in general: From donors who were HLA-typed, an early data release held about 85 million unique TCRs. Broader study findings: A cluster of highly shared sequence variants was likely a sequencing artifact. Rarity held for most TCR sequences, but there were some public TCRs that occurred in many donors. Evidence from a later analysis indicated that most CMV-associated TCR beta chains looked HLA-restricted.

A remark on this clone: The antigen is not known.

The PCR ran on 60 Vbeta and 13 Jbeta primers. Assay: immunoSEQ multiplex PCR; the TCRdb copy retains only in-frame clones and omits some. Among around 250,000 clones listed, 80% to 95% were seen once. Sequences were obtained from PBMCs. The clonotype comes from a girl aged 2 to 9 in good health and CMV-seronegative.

CDR3 sequence (DNA): TGTGCCAGCAGCTTAAATCCACGGGGGAACACTGAAGCTTTCTTT. This encodes CASSLNPRGNTEAFF. The chain links TRBV7-2 to TRBJ1-1; no clear D gene. CDR3 length: 15 residues. Germline assignment: CDR1 SGHTA and CDR2 FQGNSA. The V end lost 2 bases, the J end lost 1 base, and 11 bases lay between the germline ends.